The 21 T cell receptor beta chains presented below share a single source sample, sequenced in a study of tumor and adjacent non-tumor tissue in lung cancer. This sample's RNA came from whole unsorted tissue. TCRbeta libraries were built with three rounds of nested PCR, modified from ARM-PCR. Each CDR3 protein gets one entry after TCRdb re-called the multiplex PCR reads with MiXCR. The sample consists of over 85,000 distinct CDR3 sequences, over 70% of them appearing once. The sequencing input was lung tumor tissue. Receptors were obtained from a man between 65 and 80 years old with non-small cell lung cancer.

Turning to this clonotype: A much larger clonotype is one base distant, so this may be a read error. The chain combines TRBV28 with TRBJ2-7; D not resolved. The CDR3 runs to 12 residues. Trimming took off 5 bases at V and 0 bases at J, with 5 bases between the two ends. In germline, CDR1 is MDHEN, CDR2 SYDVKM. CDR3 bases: TGTGCCAGCAGTCTACGCTCCTACGAGCAGTACTTC. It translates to CASSLRSYEQYF.

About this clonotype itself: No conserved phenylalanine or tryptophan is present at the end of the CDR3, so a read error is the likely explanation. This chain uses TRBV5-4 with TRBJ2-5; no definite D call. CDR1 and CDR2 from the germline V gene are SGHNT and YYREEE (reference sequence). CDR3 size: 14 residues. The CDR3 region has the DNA TGTGGCAGCAGCTTGGGTGTCACTGTTGGGACCCAGTACCTC. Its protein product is CGSSLGVTVGTQYL.

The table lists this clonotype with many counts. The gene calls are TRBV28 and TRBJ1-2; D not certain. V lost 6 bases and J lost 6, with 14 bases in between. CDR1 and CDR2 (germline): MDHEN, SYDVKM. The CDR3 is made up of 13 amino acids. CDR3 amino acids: CASRTTGNDGYTF. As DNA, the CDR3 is TGTGCCAGCAGGACGACGGGGAACGATGGCTACACCTTC.

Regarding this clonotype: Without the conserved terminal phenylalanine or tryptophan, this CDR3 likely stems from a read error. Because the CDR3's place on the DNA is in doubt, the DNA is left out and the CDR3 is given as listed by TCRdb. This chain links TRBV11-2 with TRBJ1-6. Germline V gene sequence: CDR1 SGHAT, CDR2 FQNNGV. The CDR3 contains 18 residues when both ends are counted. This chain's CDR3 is CASNARAGGSSYNSPRHL.

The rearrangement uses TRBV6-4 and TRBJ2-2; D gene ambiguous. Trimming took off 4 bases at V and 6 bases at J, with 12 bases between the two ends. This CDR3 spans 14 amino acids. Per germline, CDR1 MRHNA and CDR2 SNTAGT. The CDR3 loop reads CASSGELSAGELFF. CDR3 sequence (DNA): TGTGCCAGCAGTGGAGAGCTGTCGGCCGGGGAGCTGTTTTTT.

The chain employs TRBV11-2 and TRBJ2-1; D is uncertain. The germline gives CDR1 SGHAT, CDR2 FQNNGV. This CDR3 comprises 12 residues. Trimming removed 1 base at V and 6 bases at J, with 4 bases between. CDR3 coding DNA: TGTGCCAGCAGCTTAGCCTTCAATGAGCAGTTCTTC. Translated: CASSLAFNEQFF. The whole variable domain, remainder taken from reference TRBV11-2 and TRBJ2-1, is EAGVAQSPRYKIIEKRQSVAFWCNPISGHATLYWYQQILGQGPKLLIQFQNNGVVDDSQLPKDRFSAERLKGVDSTLKIQPAKLEDSAVYLCASSLAFNEQFFGPGTRLTVL.

The CDR3 nucleotides read TGTGCCAGCAGTGAAACCAGGTGGTTTGGCTACACCTTC. The encoded protein is CASSETRWFGYTF. This sequence joins TRBV6-1 and TRBJ1-2; the D is unclear. Looked up from germline, CDR1 is MNHNS and CDR2 is SASEGT. The V and J ends lost 2 bases and 7 bases respectively, with 11 bases between them. The CDR3 runs to 13 residues.

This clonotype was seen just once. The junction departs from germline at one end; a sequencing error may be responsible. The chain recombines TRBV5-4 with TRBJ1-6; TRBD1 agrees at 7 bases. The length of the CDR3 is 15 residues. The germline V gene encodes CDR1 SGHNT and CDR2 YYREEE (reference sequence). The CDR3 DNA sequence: TGTGCCAGCAGCCTAACAGGGGATCATAATTCATCCCTCCACTTT. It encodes CASSLTGDHNSSLHF.

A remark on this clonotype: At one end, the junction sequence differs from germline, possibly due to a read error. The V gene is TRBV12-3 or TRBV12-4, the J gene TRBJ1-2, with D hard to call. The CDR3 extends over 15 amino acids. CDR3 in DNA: TGTGCCAGCAGTTTATTGACACGGTTCGGCTATGACTACACCTTC. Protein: CASSLLTRFGYDYTF.

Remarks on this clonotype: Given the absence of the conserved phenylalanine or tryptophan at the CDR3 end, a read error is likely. The CDR3 sequence: CVSSSGDNEQYS. For the CDR3, the DNA is TGTGTCAGCAGTTCGGGCGACAACGAGCAGTACTCC. The chain has TRBV28 and TRBJ2-7; D is uncertain. The CDR3 covers 12 residues. The germline V gene encodes CDR1 MDHEN and CDR2 SYDVKM.

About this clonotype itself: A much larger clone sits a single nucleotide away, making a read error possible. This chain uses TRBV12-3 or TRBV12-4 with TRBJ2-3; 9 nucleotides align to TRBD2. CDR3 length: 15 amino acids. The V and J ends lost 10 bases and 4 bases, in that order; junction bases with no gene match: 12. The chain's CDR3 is CANSVQAGGPDTQYF. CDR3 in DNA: TGTGCCAACTCCGTTCAAGCGGGGGGTCCAGATACGCAGTATTTT.

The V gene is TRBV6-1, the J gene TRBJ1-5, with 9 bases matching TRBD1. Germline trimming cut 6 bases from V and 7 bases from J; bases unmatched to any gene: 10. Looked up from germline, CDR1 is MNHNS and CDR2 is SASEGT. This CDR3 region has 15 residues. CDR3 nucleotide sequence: TGTGCCAGCAGGGACAGGGGCTCACTCGCCCAGCCCCAGCATTTT. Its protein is CASRDRGSLAQPQHF.

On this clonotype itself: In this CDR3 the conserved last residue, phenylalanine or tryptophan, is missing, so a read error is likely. In DNA, the CDR3 is TGTGCCAGCAACAACAGCCCAGGGAGCGAGCAGTACTAC. Its protein is CASNNSPGSEQYY. The chain is built from TRBV6-6 and TRBJ2-7; the D gene could be TRBD1 or TRBD2 (5 bases each). The CDR3 loop spans 13 amino acids. Per germline, CDR1 MNHNY and CDR2 SVGAGI (reference sequence). The V and J ends lost 7 bases and 6 bases respectively, with 16 bases between them.

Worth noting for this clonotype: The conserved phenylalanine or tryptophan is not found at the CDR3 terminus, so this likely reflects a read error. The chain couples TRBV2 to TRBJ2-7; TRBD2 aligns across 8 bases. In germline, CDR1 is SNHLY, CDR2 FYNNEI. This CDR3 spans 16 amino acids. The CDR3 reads CASSEAIRGGLSEQYL. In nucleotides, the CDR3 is TGTGCCAGCAGCGAAGCGATCCGCGGGGGGCTATCCGAGCAGTACCTC.

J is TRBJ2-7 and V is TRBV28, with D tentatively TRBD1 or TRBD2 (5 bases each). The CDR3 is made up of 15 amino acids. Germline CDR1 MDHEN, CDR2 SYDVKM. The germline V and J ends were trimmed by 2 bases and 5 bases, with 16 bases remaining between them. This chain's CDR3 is CASSLGPREINEQYF. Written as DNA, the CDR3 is TGTGCCAGCAGTTTAGGCCCCAGGGAGATTAACGAGCAGTACTTC. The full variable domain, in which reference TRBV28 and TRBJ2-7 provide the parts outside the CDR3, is DVKVTQSSRYLVKRTGEKVFLECVQDMDHENMFWYRQDPGLGLRLIYFSYDVKMKEKGDIPEGYSVSREKKERFSLILESASTNQTSMYLCASSLGPREINEQYFGPGTRLTVT.

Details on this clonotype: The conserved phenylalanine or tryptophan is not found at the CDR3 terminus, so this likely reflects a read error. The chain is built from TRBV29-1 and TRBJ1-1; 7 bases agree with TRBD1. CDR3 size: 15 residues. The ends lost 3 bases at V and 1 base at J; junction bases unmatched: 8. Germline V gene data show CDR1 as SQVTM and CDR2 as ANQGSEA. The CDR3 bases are TGCAGCGTTGATTGGCGAGGGGGCTGGAACACTGAAGCTTTCCTT. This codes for CSVDWRGGWNTEAFL.

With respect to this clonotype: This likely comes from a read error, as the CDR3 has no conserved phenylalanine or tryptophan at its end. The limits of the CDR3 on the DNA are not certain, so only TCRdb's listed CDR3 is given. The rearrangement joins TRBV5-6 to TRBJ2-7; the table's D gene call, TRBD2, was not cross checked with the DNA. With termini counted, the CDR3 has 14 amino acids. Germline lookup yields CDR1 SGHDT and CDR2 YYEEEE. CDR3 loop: CASSPGGWSYEGYI.

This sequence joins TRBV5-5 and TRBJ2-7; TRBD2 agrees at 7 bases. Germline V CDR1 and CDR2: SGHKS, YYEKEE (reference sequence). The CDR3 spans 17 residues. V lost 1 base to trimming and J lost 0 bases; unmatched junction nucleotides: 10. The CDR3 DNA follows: TGTGCCAGCAGCTTGCCGAAGCGGGATGGAAACTCCTACGAGCAGTACTTC. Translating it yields CASSLPKRDGNSYEQYF.

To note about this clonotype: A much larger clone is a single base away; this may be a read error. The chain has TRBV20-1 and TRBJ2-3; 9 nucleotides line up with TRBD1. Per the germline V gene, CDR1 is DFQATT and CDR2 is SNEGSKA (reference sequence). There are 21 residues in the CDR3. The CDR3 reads CNAKGFDRTGVSWEASDTQYF. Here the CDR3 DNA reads TGCAATGCTAAAGGGTTCGACCGGACAGGGGTCTCGTGGGAGGCATCCGATACGCAGTATTTT.

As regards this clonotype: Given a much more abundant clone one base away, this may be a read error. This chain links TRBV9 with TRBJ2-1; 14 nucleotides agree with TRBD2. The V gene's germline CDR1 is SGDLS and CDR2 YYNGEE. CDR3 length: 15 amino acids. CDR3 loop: CASRVGLAGGGEQFF. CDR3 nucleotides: TGTGCCAGCAGGGTAGGACTAGCGGGAGGAGGGGAGCAGTTCTTC. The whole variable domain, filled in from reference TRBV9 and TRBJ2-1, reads DSGVTQTPKHLITATGQRVTLRCSPRSGDLSVYWYQQSLDQGLQFLIQYYNGEERAKGNILERFSAQQFPDLHSELNLSSLELGDSALYFCASRVGLAGGGEQFFGPGTRLTVL.

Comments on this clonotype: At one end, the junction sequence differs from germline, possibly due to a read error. The chain's CDR3 is CPSSQEGGAIRAPEQFF. Written as DNA, the CDR3 is TGTCCCAGTAGCCAAGAAGGGGGCGCTATCCGGGCGCCCGAGCAGTTCTTC. The V gene is TRBV4-2, the J gene TRBJ2-1, with 7 bases matching TRBD1. The CDR3 spans 17 residues. In germline, CDR1 is LGHNA, CDR2 YNFKEQ.